This T cell receptor beta chain is from a study of blood T cells in healthy people across ages. Notes on the study in general: When set beside aged donors, long-lived donors presented more naive CD4+ cells and higher diversity. TCR beta diversity per million T cells fell roughly linearly with age.

Primers used in a second PCR of about 6 to 11 cycles were a sample-barcoded 5' primer and a J-beta primer mix. Template switching added a 12-random-nucleotide identifier to every cDNA molecule. TCRdb reprocessed the 5' RACE reads with MiXCR, giving one entry per CDR3 protein. This table has fewer than 2,000,000 distinct CDR3 sequences, almost 35% appearing once. Samples had at least 7 million PBMCs isolated from them. Germline V gene data show CDR1 as SGDLS and CDR2 as YYNGEE. CDR3 size: 13 residues. V was clipped by 4 bases and J by 4 bases, with 9 bases between them. In its sample, this clonotype was seen a few times. Antigen specificity is unknown.

The rearrangement joins TRBV9 to TRBJ2-1; tentative D call: TRBD1 (6 bases). This TCR derives from a woman aged 25 to 39 in good health. Material for sequencing was blood. The CDR3 DNA reads as TGTGCCAGCAGCCCAGGGGAGTACAATGAGCAGTTCTTC. Translating it yields CASSPGEYNEQFF.